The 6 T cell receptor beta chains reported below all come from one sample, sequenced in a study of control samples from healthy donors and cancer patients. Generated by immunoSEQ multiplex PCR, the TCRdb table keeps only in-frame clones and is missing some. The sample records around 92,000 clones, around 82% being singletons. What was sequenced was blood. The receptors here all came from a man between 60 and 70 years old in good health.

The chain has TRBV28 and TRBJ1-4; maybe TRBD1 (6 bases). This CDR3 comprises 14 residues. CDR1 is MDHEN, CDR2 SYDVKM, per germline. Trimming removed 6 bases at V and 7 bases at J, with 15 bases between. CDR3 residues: CASSWGQGAEKLFF. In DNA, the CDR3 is TGTGCCAGCAGCTGGGGGCAGGGAGCTGAAAAACTGTTTTTT.

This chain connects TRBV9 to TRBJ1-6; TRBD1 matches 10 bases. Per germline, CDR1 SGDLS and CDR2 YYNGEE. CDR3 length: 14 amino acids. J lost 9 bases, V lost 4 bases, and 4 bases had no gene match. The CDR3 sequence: CASSRGQGFSPLHF. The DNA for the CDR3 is TGTGCCAGCAGCCGGGGACAGGGGTTTTCACCCCTCCACTTT.

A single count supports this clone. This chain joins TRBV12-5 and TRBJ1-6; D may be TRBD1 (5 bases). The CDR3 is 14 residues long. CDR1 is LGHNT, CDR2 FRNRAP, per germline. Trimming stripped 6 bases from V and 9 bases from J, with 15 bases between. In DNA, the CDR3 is TGTGCTAGTGGCCCCGACAGTGAGGTTTCACCCCTCCACTTT. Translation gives CASGPDSEVSPLHF.

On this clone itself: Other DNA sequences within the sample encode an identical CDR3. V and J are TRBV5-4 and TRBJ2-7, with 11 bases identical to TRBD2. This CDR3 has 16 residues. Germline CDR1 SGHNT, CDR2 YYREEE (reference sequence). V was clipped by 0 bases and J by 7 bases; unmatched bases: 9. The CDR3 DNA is TGTGCCAGCAGCTTGGGGGTAGCGGGGGGGCAGGGGGAGCAGTACTTC. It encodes CASSLGVAGGQGEQYF.

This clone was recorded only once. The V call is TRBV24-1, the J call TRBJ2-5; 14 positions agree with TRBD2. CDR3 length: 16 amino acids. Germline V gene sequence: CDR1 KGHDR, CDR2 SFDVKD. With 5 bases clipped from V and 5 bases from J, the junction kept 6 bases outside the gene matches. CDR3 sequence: CATSAGTSGSGETQYF. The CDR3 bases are TGTGCCACCAGTGCCGGGACTAGCGGGAGTGGGGAGACCCAGTACTTC.

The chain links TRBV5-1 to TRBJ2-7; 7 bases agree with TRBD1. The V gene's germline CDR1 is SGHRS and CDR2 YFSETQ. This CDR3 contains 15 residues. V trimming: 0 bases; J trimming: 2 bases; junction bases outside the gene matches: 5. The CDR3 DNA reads TGCGCCAGCAGCTTGGGGGGGACAGATCCCTACGAGCAGTACTTC. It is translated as CASSLGGTDPYEQYF.